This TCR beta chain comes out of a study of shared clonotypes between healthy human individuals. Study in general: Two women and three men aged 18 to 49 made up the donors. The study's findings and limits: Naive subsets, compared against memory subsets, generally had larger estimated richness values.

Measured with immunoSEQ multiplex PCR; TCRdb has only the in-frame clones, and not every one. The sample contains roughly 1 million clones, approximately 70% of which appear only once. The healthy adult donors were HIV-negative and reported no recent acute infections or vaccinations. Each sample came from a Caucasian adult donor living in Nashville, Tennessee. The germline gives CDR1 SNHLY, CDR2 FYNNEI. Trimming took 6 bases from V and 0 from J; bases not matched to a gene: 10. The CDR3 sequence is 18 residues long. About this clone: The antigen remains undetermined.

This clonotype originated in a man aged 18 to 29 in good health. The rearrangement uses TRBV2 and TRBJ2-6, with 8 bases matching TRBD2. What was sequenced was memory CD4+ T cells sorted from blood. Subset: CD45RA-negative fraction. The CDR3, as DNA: TGTGCCAGCAGCCAGTCCGGGACTAGTTACTCTGGGGCCAACGTCCTGACTTTC. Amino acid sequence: CASSQSGTSYSGANVLTF.